Listed below are T cell receptor beta chains from one sample, sequenced in a study of OX40 agonist ivuxolimab in advanced cancers. Here immunoSEQ multiplex PCR was the method, and the copy in TCRdb shows in-frame clones only, minus some. This table has roughly 88,000 clones, approximately 89% appearing once. The sequencing used CD4+ or CD8+ T cells sorted from blood, collected in a trial of the OX40 agonist ivuxolimab. The receptors shown here come from an adult with an advanced solid tumor such as melanoma, head and neck, liver or kidney cancer. The CDR3 runs from the conserved cysteine through the conserved F or W. A D gene is named only where the DNA matches it firmly. For some rows the clone size is stated as once, few or many, or as a class when expanded; others skip it.

clone size: .
V gene: TRBV19
D gene: .
J gene: TRBJ2-7
CDR3 protein: CASSIVPYEQYF
CDR3 DNA: TGTGCCAGTAGTATAGTACCTTACGAGCAGTACTTC

clone size: .
V gene: TRBV5-1
D gene: TRBD2
J gene: TRBJ2-3
CDR3 protein: CASSLVLADTDTQYF
CDR3 DNA: TGCGCCAGCAGCTTAGTCCTAGCGGACACAGATACGCAGTATTTT

clone size: .
V gene: TRBV5-3
D gene: .
J gene: TRBJ2-4
CDR3 protein: CARSRTSYPKAKNIQYF
CDR3 DNA: TGTGCCAGAAGCAGAACTTCATATCCTAAAGCCAAAAACATTCAGTACTTC

clone size: .
V gene: TRBV5-4
D gene: .
J gene: TRBJ1-1
CDR3 protein: CASSLPGLGTEAFF
CDR3 DNA: TGTGCCAGCAGCTTGCCGGGGCTCGGCACTGAAGCTTTCTTT

clone size: .
V gene: TRBV30
D gene: TRBD2
J gene: TRBJ2-7
CDR3 protein: CAWTHRGDEQYF
CDR3 DNA: TGTGCCTGGACCCACCGGGGGGACGAGCAGTACTTC

clone size: .
V gene: TRBV4-3
D gene: .
J gene: TRBJ2-3
CDR3 protein: CASSQEVGGYTDTQYF
CDR3 DNA: TGCGCCAGCAGCCAAGAGGTAGGGGGTTACACAGATACGCAGTATTTT

clone size: .
V gene: TRBV6-1
D gene: .
J gene: TRBJ2-7
CDR3 protein: CASSENAHTAYEQYF
CDR3 DNA: TGTGCCAGCAGTGAGAACGCCCACACTGCCTACGAGCAGTACTTC

clone size: few
V gene: TRBV4-3
D gene: .
J gene: TRBJ2-3
CDR3 protein: CASSRLGGSTDTQYF
CDR3 DNA: TGCGCCAGCAGCCGACTGGGCGGCAGCACAGATACGCAGTATTTT

clone size: .
V gene: TRBV7-2
D gene: TRBD1
J gene: TRBJ1-1
CDR3 protein: CASSRYGQGAEAFF
CDR3 DNA: TGTGCCAGCAGCCGATACGGACAGGGGGCTGAAGCTTTCTTT

clone size: few
V gene: TRBV2
D gene: .
J gene: TRBJ2-1
CDR3 protein: CASSESSGSYNEQFF
CDR3 DNA: TGTGCCAGCAGTGAATCCAGCGGGTCCTACAATGAGCAGTTCTTC

clone size: few
V gene: TRBV5-1
D gene: .
J gene: TRBJ1-5
CDR3 protein: CASSLQGRSNQPQHF
CDR3 DNA: TGCGCCAGCAGCTTGCAAGGGAGAAGCAATCAGCCCCAGCATTTT

clone size: once
V gene: TRBV6-1
D gene: TRBD1
J gene: TRBJ2-7
CDR3 protein: CASRDRGYEQYF
CDR3 DNA: TGTGCCAGCCGGGACAGGGGGTACGAGCAGTACTTC

clone size: .
V gene: TRBV7-8
D gene: .
J gene: TRBJ1-5
CDR3 protein: CASSGTGPLQPQHF
CDR3 DNA: TGTGCCAGCAGCGGAACAGGGCCCCTACAGCCCCAGCATTTT

clone size: .
V gene: TRBV27
D gene: .
J gene: TRBJ1-2
CDR3 protein: CASSLSGTGYTF
CDR3 DNA: TGTGCCAGCAGTTTGTCAGGGACCGGCTACACCTTC

clone size: .
V gene: TRBV18
D gene: .
J gene: TRBJ2-1
CDR3 protein: CASSPTRGRGNEQFF
CDR3 DNA: TGTGCCAGCTCACCAACCAGGGGCCGGGGCAATGAGCAGTTCTTC

clone size: .
V gene: TRBV6-1
D gene: TRBD1
J gene: TRBJ1-2
CDR3 protein: CASSVSPGQGGYGYTF
CDR3 DNA: TGTGCCAGCAGTGTTTCACCGGGACAGGGTGGGTATGGCTACACCTTC

clone size: .
V gene: TRBV19
D gene: .
J gene: TRBJ1-1
CDR3 protein: CASSIFAGASFDTEAFF
CDR3 DNA: TGTGCCAGTAGTATATTTGCGGGAGCCTCCTTTGACACTGAAGCTTTCTTT

clone size: .
V gene: TRBV18
D gene: TRBD1
J gene: TRBJ1-3
CDR3 protein: CASSPGTGTSGNTIYF
CDR3 DNA: TGTGCCAGCTCACCCGGGACAGGGACCTCTGGAAACACCATATATTTT

clone size: .
V gene: TRBV30
D gene: .
J gene: TRBJ1-4
CDR3 protein: CAWSVAGTGGEKLFF
CDR3 DNA: TGTGCCTGGAGCGTCGCAGGGACTGGGGGAGAAAAACTGTTTTTT

clone size: .
V gene: TRBV9
D gene: .
J gene: TRBJ2-5
CDR3 protein: CASSVAGETQYF
CDR3 DNA: TGTGCCAGCAGCGTAGCGGGTGAGACCCAGTACTTC

clone size: .
V gene: TRBV5-4
D gene: .
J gene: TRBJ2-3
CDR3 protein: CATSLGGRQGTDTQYF
CDR3 DNA: TGTGCCACATCGTTGGGGGGGAGACAGGGCACAGATACGCAGTATTTT

clone size: .
V gene: TRBV4-2
D gene: TRBD2
J gene: TRBJ2-1
CDR3 protein: CASSQEYPGLSWYNEQFF
CDR3 DNA: TGTGCCAGCAGCCAAGAATACCCGGGACTATCTTGGTACAATGAGCAGTTCTTC

clone size: .
V gene: TRBV9
D gene: .
J gene: TRBJ1-1
CDR3 protein: CASSLTTVNTEAFF
CDR3 DNA: TGTGCCAGCAGCTTGACGACGGTGAACACTGAAGCTTTCTTT

clone size: .
V gene: TRBV7-3
D gene: .
J gene: TRBJ1-5
CDR3 protein: CASSFTGYQPQHF
CDR3 DNA: TGTGCCAGCAGCTTCACAGGGTACCAGCCCCAGCATTTT

clone size: .
V gene: TRBV5-4
D gene: .
J gene: TRBJ2-2
CDR3 protein: CASSPPGRLNTGELFF
CDR3 DNA: TGTGCCAGCAGCCCGCCGGGACGATTGAACACCGGGGAGCTGTTTTTT

clone size: .
V gene: TRBV7-3
D gene: TRBD1
J gene: TRBJ2-7
CDR3 protein: CASSLVTGVNEQYF
CDR3 DNA: TGTGCCAGCAGCTTAGTGACAGGGGTTAACGAGCAGTACTTC

clone size: .
V gene: TRBV2
D gene: TRBD2
J gene: TRBJ2-2
CDR3 protein: CASRPPGLAGGSNTGELFF
CDR3 DNA: TGTGCCAGCAGGCCTCCGGGACTAGCGGGAGGGTCGAACACCGGGGAGCTGTTTTTT

clone size: .
V gene: TRBV19
D gene: TRBD2
J gene: TRBJ2-5
CDR3 protein: CASRETSGSQTQYF
CDR3 DNA: TGTGCCAGTAGGGAGACTAGCGGGAGTCAGACCCAGTACTTC

clone size: once
V gene: TRBV6-1
D gene: .
J gene: TRBJ2-2
CDR3 protein: CASTVTGELFF
CDR3 DNA: TGTGCCAGCACGGTCACCGGGGAGCTGTTTTTT

clone size: .
V gene: TRBV19
D gene: .
J gene: TRBJ2-5
CDR3 protein: CATGQSDGETQYF
CDR3 DNA: TGTGCCACTGGACAGTCCGACGGAGAGACCCAGTACTTC

clone size: .
V gene: TRBV10-1
D gene: .
J gene: TRBJ2-2
CDR3 protein: CASSTGSNTGELFF
CDR3 DNA: TGCGCCAGCAGTACAGGGTCAAACACCGGGGAGCTGTTTTTT

clone size: .
V gene: TRBV6-6
D gene: .
J gene: TRBJ2-7
CDR3 protein: CASSYRNDEQYF
CDR3 DNA: TGTGCCAGCAGTTACCGCAACGACGAGCAGTACTTC

clone size: .
V gene: TRBV6-1
D gene: .
J gene: TRBJ2-4
CDR3 protein: CASSEQGPKDIQYF
CDR3 DNA: TGTGCCAGCAGTGAACAGGGTCCGAAGGACATTCAGTACTTC

clone size: .
V gene: TRBV2
D gene: .
J gene: TRBJ2-4
CDR3 protein: CASSTSSKNIQYF
CDR3 DNA: TGTGCCAGCAGTACCTCCTCCAAAAACATTCAGTACTTC

clone size: .
V gene: TRBV30
D gene: .
J gene: TRBJ1-1
CDR3 protein: CAWSVSMVGTEAFF
CDR3 DNA: TGTGCCTGGAGTGTATCAATGGTTGGGACTGAAGCTTTCTTT

clone size: once
V gene: TRBV11-2
D gene: .
J gene: TRBJ2-3
CDR3 protein: CASSSRTPPITDTQYF
CDR3 DNA: TGTGCCAGCAGCTCCAGGACTCCACCTATCACAGATACGCAGTATTTT

clone size: .
V gene: TRBV18
D gene: TRBD1
J gene: TRBJ2-6
CDR3 protein: CASSPGQSSGANVLTF
CDR3 DNA: TGTGCCAGCTCACCGGGACAGAGCTCTGGGGCCAACGTCCTGACTTTC

clone size: .
V gene: TRBV29-1
D gene: .
J gene: TRBJ1-1
CDR3 protein: CSVRTEIGFSTEAFF
CDR3 DNA: TGCAGCGTCCGAACAGAGATCGGGTTTTCCACTGAAGCTTTCTTT

clone size: .
V gene: TRBV27
D gene: .
J gene: TRBJ2-5
CDR3 protein: CASATRGRVGPNQETQYF
CDR3 DNA: TGTGCCAGCGCGACCCGGGGCAGGGTTGGCCCAAACCAAGAGACCCAGTACTTC

clone size: once
V gene: TRBV27
D gene: .
J gene: TRBJ2-2
CDR3 protein: CASRDRANTGELFF
CDR3 DNA: TGTGCCAGCAGGGACAGAGCGAACACCGGGGAGCTGTTTTTT